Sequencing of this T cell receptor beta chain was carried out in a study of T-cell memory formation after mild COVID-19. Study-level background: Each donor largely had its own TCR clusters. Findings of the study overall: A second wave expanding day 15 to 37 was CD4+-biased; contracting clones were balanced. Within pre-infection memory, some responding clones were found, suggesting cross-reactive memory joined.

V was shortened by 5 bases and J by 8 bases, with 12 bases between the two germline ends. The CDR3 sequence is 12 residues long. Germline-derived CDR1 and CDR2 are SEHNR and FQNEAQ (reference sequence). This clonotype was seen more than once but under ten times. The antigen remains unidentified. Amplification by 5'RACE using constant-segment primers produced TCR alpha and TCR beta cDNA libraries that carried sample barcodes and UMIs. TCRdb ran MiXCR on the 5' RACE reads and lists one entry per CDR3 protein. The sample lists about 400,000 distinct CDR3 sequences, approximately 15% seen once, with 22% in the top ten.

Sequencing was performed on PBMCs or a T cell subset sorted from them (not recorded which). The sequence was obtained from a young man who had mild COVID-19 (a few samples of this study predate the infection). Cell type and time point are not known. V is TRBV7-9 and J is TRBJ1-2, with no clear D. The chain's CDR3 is CASSNSLGGYTF. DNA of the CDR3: TGTGCCAGCAGCAACAGCCTAGGCGGCTACACCTTC. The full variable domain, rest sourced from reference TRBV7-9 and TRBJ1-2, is DTGVSQNPRHKITKRGQNVTFRCDPISEHNRLYWYRQTLGQGPEFLTYFQNEAQLEKSRLLSDRFSAERPKGSFSTLEIQRTEQGDSAMYLCASSNSLGGYTFGSGTRLTVV.